The present T cell receptor beta chain was sequenced within a study of T cell responses to AZD1222 COVID-19 vaccine. Profiled with immunoSEQ multiplex PCR; TCRdb holds only in-frame clones, not every one. Of 80,000 to 90,000 clones listed, around nine tenths are singletons. Overall study results and limits: Only 5 or 6 people who got AZD1222 tested seropositive at baseline. Breadth and depth of Spike-specific TCRs rose after two AZD1222 doses.

The germline CDR1 and CDR2 sequences are MDHEN and SYDVKM. The CDR3 has 16 amino acids. Trimming took 1 base from V and 2 from J, leaving 15 bases between them. As concerns this clone: Its antigen is unknown.

V gene TRBV28 combines with J gene TRBJ2-7, with TRBD2 as a possible D gene (6 bases). The receptor comes from an adult in good health. This sample comprised peripheral blood, obtained on day 0 of MenACWY control vaccination. This chain's CDR3 is CASSLLADLSAYEQYF. Here the CDR3 DNA reads TGTGCCAGCAGTTTATTAGCGGACCTCAGCGCCTACGAGCAGTACTTC.